This T cell receptor (beta chain) came from a study of cytomegalovirus exposure and HLA in healthy donors. The study's findings and limits: The study flagged roughly 150 TCR beta chains as cytomegalovirus-associated. 16,951 TCR beta sequences were associated with HLA alleles at 0.05 false discovery rate in a later analysis.

These donors counted as nominally healthy when sampled, but unrecorded immune exposures were likely. With respect to this clone: The antigen is not known.

The PCR used 60 Vbeta and 13 Jbeta primers. The method was immunoSEQ multiplex PCR; TCRdb's version includes in-frame clones alone and lacks a portion of them. The table lists about 180,000 clones, around 80% of them singletons. Germline CDR1 reads SGHTA; CDR2 reads FQGNSA. The ends lost 3 bases at V and 7 bases at J; junction bases unmatched: 5. This CDR3 is 16 amino acids long. This TCR was sampled from a girl aged 10 to 17 in good health and CMV-seropositive. V and J are TRBV7-2 and TRBJ2-1; TRBD2 matches at 14 bases. The sequencing input was PBMCs. CDR3 sequence (DNA): TGTGCCAGCAGCTTTAGACTAGCGGGAGGGGTTAATGAGCAGTTCTTC. Translating it yields CASSFRLAGGVNEQFF.